Shown below are 18 T cell receptor beta chains from a single sample sequenced in a study of cytomegalovirus exposure and HLA in healthy donors. It was with 60 Vbeta and 13 Jbeta primers that the PCR ran. Profiling relied on immunoSEQ multiplex PCR, and the TCRdb table lists in-frame clones only, not all of them. The sample holds more than 75,000 clones, approximately 84% seen once. The sample was PBMCs. Every receptor here comes from a woman aged 18-29 years in good health and CMV-seropositive.

Concerning this clone: The junction departs from the called germline gene at one end, perhaps through a read error. This chain uses TRBV7-7 with TRBJ2-7; TRBD1 agrees at 7 bases. CDR3 length equals 15 residues. The germline V gene encodes CDR1 SSHAT and CDR2 FNYEAQ (reference sequence). The CDR3 protein is CASSLDPTGSYEQYF. For the CDR3, the DNA is TGTGCTAGCAGCCTAGACCCGACAGGGTCCTACGAGCAGTACTTC.

This rearrangement joins TRBV28 to TRBJ1-2, with TRBD1 as a possible D gene (5 bases). Trimming stripped 2 bases from V and 14 bases from J, with 12 bases between. Germline CDR1 MDHEN, CDR2 SYDVKM. This CDR3 spans 11 amino acids. CDR3 sequence reads: CASSLGRDQTF. CDR3 bases: TGTGCCAGCAGTTTAGGCAGGGATCAAACCTTC.

The genes are TRBV4-1 and TRBJ1-6, with TRBD1 identical over 7 bases. CDR1 and CDR2 (germline): MGHRA, YSYEKL. The CDR3 spans 16 residues. Germline trimming cut 3 bases from V and 7 bases from J; bases unmatched to any gene: 9. This CDR3 is CASSHSPGQTNSPLHF. CDR3 nucleotide sequence: TGCGCCAGCAGCCACTCACCGGGACAGACCAATTCACCCCTCCACTTT.

This clone has a single count. DNA of the CDR3: TGTGCCAGTAGTATTGCCGGGTTTGGCGAGCAGTACTTC. Translation: CASSIAGFGEQYF. This chain links TRBV19 with TRBJ2-7; D gene unclear. The CDR3 length is 13 residues. CDR1 and CDR2 (germline): LNHDA, SQIVND (reference sequence). V was clipped by 3 bases and J by 6 bases, with 12 bases between them.

The chain is built from TRBV15 and TRBJ2-3; TRBD2 might be the D (6 bases). The CDR3 spans 16 residues. The V and J ends lost 4 bases and 5 bases respectively, with 19 bases between them. Germline assignment: CDR1 LNHNV and CDR2 YYDKDF (reference sequence). The CDR3 nucleotides are TGTGCCACCAGCATCTTCGGCGGGACCGCGGTAGATACGCAGTATTTT. Protein product: CATSIFGGTAVDTQYF.

The V and J genes are TRBV9 and TRBJ1-1, with D possibly matching TRBD1 (5 bases). This CDR3 has 14 residues. Deletions cut 3 bases from V and 5 bases from J, with 14 bases between. Germline values: CDR1 SGDLS, CDR2 YYNGEE. CDR3 in DNA: TGTGCCAGCAGCGGATCAGGGTACGGGACTGAAGCTTTCTTT. Its translation: CASSGSGYGTEAFF.

This rearrangement joins TRBV29-1 to TRBJ2-7; D possibly corresponds to TRBD2 (5 bases). Per the germline V gene, CDR1 is SQVTM and CDR2 is ANQGSEA. This CDR3 contains 12 residues. Trimming pared 6 bases from V and 3 bases from J, leaving 12 bases between. CDR3 residues: CSVRTTNYEQYF. As DNA, the CDR3 is TGCAGCGTGAGGACGACTAACTACGAGCAGTACTTC.

CDR3 loop: CASTTPGQDYEQYF. CDR3 bases: TGTGCCAGCACAACCCCGGGACAAGATTACGAGCAGTACTTC. This chain uses TRBV2 with TRBJ2-7; D might be TRBD1 (6 bases). V dropped 7 bases and J dropped 4 bases, with 17 bases sitting between them. CDR3 size: 14 residues. Germline V gene lookup returns CDR1 SNHLY and CDR2 FYNNEI. Looking up the rest from reference TRBV2 and TRBJ2-7 gives the full variable domain: EPEVTQTPSHQVTQMGQEVILRCVPISNHLYFYWYRQILGQKVEFLVSFYNNEISEKSEIFDDQFSVERPDGSNFTLKIRSTKLEDSAMYFCASTTPGQDYEQYFGPGTRLTVT.

The chain employs TRBV28 and TRBJ2-7; TRBD2 matches at 7 bases. Losses at the gene ends were 10 bases for V and 7 bases for J; bases not matched to a gene: 13. CDR1 and CDR2 (germline): MDHEN, SYDVKM. CDR3 length equals 13 residues. The CDR3 region is CATRAGSDGEQYF. CDR3 nucleotides: TGTGCCACAAGAGCGGGATCCGATGGGGAGCAGTACTTC.

The V call is TRBV9, the J call TRBJ1-2, with TRBD1 matching 10 bases. The V gene end was trimmed by 4 bases and the J gene end by 4 bases; junction bases not matched to a gene: 7. The CDR3 is 15 amino acids. Germline values: CDR1 SGDLS, CDR2 YYNGEE. The CDR3 DNA reads TGTGCCAGCAGCAAAGGACAGGGGGAAGGCTATGGCTACACCTTC. This codes for CASSKGQGEGYGYTF.

In its sample, this clone was seen many times. The rearrangement links TRBV6-1 to TRBJ2-7, with 12 bases fitting TRBD2. J lost 4 bases, V lost 2 bases, and 15 bases had no gene match. The CDR3 has 19 amino acids. Germline assignment: CDR1 MNHNS and CDR2 SASEGT. CDR3 in DNA: TGTGCCAGCAGTGAAAGGATTGGTTTGCTAGCGGGAGGGTTGTACGAGCAGTACTTC. Translating gives CASSERIGLLAGGLYEQYF.

A few counts support this clone. The chain is built from TRBV6-5 and TRBJ1-1; TRBD1 might be the D (6 bases). Germline V gene sequence: CDR1 MNHEY, CDR2 SVGAGI. CDR3 length equals 14 residues. Trimming shortened V by 5 bases and J by 5 bases, and 15 bases separated the two germline ends. The CDR3 sequence: CASSPRLQGTEAFF. The CDR3 DNA sequence: TGTGCCAGCAGTCCCCGGTTACAGGGTACTGAAGCTTTCTTT.

The CDR3 region has the DNA TGTGCCAGCAGCTTAGCCCGGACAGGGGGCGGGAATGAGCAGTTCTTC. Its protein product is CASSLARTGGGNEQFF. J is TRBJ2-1 and V is TRBV7-9; 11 bases are shared with TRBD1. V gave up 0 bases and J gave up 7 bases; unmatched junction bases: 5. Germline values: CDR1 SEHNR, CDR2 FQNEAQ (reference sequence). The CDR3 runs 16 residues.

The chain combines TRBV4-2 with TRBJ2-1; the match to TRBD2 covers 9 bases. The CDR3 loop spans 17 amino acids. V was clipped by 0 bases and J by 8 bases; unmatched bases: 11. Looked up from germline, CDR1 is LGHNA and CDR2 is YNFKEQ. As DNA, the CDR3 is TGTGCCAGCAGCCAAGAGCCAGCGGGAGGTCCAGGGGATGAGCAGTTCTTC. The encoded protein is CASSQEPAGGPGDEQFF.

This clone is a singleton in its sample. This chain uses TRBV15 with TRBJ1-4; D uncertain. Germline V CDR1 and CDR2: LNHNV, YYDKDF (reference sequence). With 0 bases removed from V and 6 bases from J, the gap between germline ends came to 17 bases. The CDR3 contains 17 residues. The CDR3 DNA is TGTGCCACCAGCAGAGAATGGGAGAACCGGCGGGATGAAAAACTGTTTTTT. It specifies CATSREWENRRDEKLFF.

The chain has TRBV5-1 and TRBJ2-1; TRBD1 aligns across 8 bases. The CDR3 consists of 13 residues. Germline-derived CDR1 and CDR2 are SGHRS and YFSETQ. V shed 2 bases, J shed 10 bases, and the junction held 5 bases outside the gene matches. For the CDR3, the DNA is TGCGCCAGCAGCTTCCTTACAGGGGGAGAGCAGTTCTTC. Encoded protein: CASSFLTGGEQFF.

The CDR3 is CASSDFSEAFF. In DNA, the CDR3 is TGTGCCAGTAGTGACTTCAGTGAAGCTTTCTTT. The gene calls are TRBV19 and TRBJ1-1, with D uncertain. Looked up from germline, CDR1 is LNHDA and CDR2 is SQIVND (reference sequence). CDR3 size: 11 residues. Trimming took 5 bases from V and 7 from J, leaving 8 bases between them. Variable domain in full (rest from reference TRBV19 and TRBJ1-1): DGGITQSPKYLFRKEGQNVTLSCEQNLNHDAMYWYRQDPGQGLRLIYYSQIVNDFQKGDIAEGYSVSREKKESFPLTVTSAQKNPTAFYLCASSDFSEAFFGQGTRLTVV.

V and J are TRBV6-5 and TRBJ1-1, with D possibly matching TRBD1 (6 bases). The length of the CDR3 is 15 residues. Germline CDR1 reads MNHEY; CDR2 reads SVGAGI. V was trimmed by 2 bases and J by 6 bases, leaving 16 bases between them. CDR3 sequence (DNA): TGTGCCAGCAGTTACGAGGGGGTGGTATTCTCTGAAGCTTTCTTT. Translating gives CASSYEGVVFSEAFF.